This TCR beta chain was observed in a study of T cell responses to AZD1222 COVID-19 vaccine. Overall study findings and caveats: The sample set comprised mostly white British donors with more females, and clonal diversity was possibly underestimated. The reported proportion of spike-specific TCRs targeting unmutated variant regions was nearly half. With two AZD1222 doses given, Spike-specific TCR breadth and depth both rose. Repertoires in all cases were sampled only once the peak T cell response had passed.

Here immunoSEQ multiplex PCR was the method, and the copy in TCRdb shows in-frame clones only, minus some. In the table there are 100,000 to 140,000 clones, around nine tenths of which are singletons. As for this clone: The antigen is unknown.

Germline CDR1 SGDLS, CDR2 YYNGEE. V lost 3 bases and J lost 9, with 10 bases in between. CDR3 length: 12 residues. The chain combines TRBV9 with TRBJ2-1; maybe TRBD2 (6 bases). This receptor was taken from an adult who received the AZD1222 COVID-19 vaccine. The sequencing here drew on peripheral blood, taken 28 days after the second AZD1222 dose. The CDR3 protein is CASSGGVGEQFF. The CDR3 bases are TGTGCCAGCAGCGGGGGGGTTGGTGAGCAGTTCTTC.